These 14 T cell receptor beta chains came from one sample sequenced in a study of OX40 agonist ivuxolimab in advanced cancers. Sequencing used immunoSEQ multiplex PCR; TCRdb keeps in-frame clones, though not all of them. The repertoire holds tens of thousands of clones, with 87% as singletons. This specimen consisted of CD4+ or CD8+ T cells sorted from blood, obtained in a trial of the OX40 agonist ivuxolimab. The receptors were sampled from an adult with an advanced solid tumor such as melanoma, head and neck, liver or kidney cancer.

The count of this clone is one. The V call is TRBV19, the J call TRBJ2-3; D possibly corresponds to TRBD1 (6 bases). Germline loops: CDR1 LNHDA, CDR2 SQIVND (reference sequence). V lost 6 bases, J lost 1 base, and 20 bases lay in between. There are 17 residues in the CDR3. The CDR3: CASSRGKSGSGTDTQYF. CDR3 sequence (DNA): TGTGCCAGTAGCAGGGGCAAATCGGGATCGGGCACAGATACGCAGTATTTT.

This clone was observed once. The chain joins TRBV28 to TRBJ2-5; D not resolved. The V end was cut by 3 bases, the J end by 4 bases, with 3 bases between. CDR1 and CDR2 from the germline V gene are MDHEN and SYDVKM. This CDR3 comprises 11 residues. CDR3 protein: CASSLTETQYF. The CDR3 region has the DNA TGTGCCAGCAGTTTGACAGAGACCCAGTACTTC.

The chain joins TRBV29-1 to TRBJ1-1; perhaps TRBD1 as D (5 bases). CDR1 and CDR2 (germline): SQVTM, ANQGSEA. The CDR3 totals 13 residues. V dropped 6 bases and J dropped 3 bases, with 14 bases sitting between them. CDR3 coding DNA: TGCAGCGTGGGGCGGGGGTTCGACACTGAAGCTTTCTTT. Amino acid sequence: CSVGRGFDTEAFF.

This clone was recorded a few times. V and J are TRBV6-1 and TRBJ1-2; the D gene is possibly TRBD1 (6 bases). Germline CDR1 MNHNS, CDR2 SASEGT. The CDR3 consists of 14 residues. The V end was cut by 2 bases, the J end by 4 bases, with 11 bases between. The CDR3 bases are TGTGCCAGCAGTGAACGTCCAGGGGCCTATGGCTACACCTTC. Its translation is CASSERPGAYGYTF.

This clone was observed a few times. The chain carries TRBV7-9 and TRBJ1-5, with D maybe TRBD1 (6 bases). The CDR3 has 15 amino acids. Trimming left V 2 bases short and J 3 bases short, with 11 bases between. Germline CDR1 reads SEHNR; CDR2 reads FQNEAQ (reference sequence). CDR3 in DNA: TGTGCCAGCAGCTTAATAGGGGGGTTCAATCAGCCCCAGCATTTT. It specifies CASSLIGGFNQPQHF.

The CDR3 DNA reads as TGTGCCAGCAGCTGGGACAGCTACAATGAGCAGTTCTTC. The encoded protein is CASSWDSYNEQFF. The J gene is TRBJ2-1, the V gene TRBV6-6; TRBD1 aligns across 7 bases. There are 13 residues in the CDR3. J lost 3 bases, V lost 6 bases, and 2 bases had no gene match. Germline CDR1 is MNHNY and CDR2 is SVGAGI (reference sequence).

This chain joins TRBV18 and TRBJ2-1, with a tentative D call TRBD2 (5 bases). Germline V gene data show CDR1 as KGHSH and CDR2 as LQKENI. This CDR3 has 17 residues. V lost 4 bases, J lost 0 bases, and 16 bases lay in between. As DNA, the CDR3 is TGTGCCAGCTCACGGGTAGCGCCTGAAAGCTCCTACAATGAGCAGTTCTTC. It is translated as CASSRVAPESSYNEQFF. Variable domain in full (rest from reference TRBV18 and TRBJ2-1): NAGVMQNPRHLVRRRGQEARLRCSPMKGHSHVYWYRQLPEEGLKFMVYLQKENIIDESGMPKERFSAEFPKEGPSILRIQQVVRGDSAAYFCASSRVAPESSYNEQFFGPGTRLTVL.

The chain links TRBV4-1 to TRBJ2-1, with TRBD2 identical over 10 bases. Trimming cost V 2 bases and J 4 bases; bases outside gene matches: 11. The germline gives CDR1 MGHRA, CDR2 YSYEKL. The CDR3 has 18 residues. CDR3 amino acids: CASSQLRPGLASYNEQFF. CDR3 coding DNA: TGCGCCAGCAGCCAACTACGTCCGGGACTAGCGAGTTACAATGAGCAGTTCTTC.

This clone was picked up a small number of times. The chain couples TRBV2 to TRBJ2-7, with 7 nucleotides matching TRBD1. The CDR3 runs 15 residues. The germline V gene encodes CDR1 SNHLY and CDR2 FYNNEI. V lost 6 bases and J lost 0; bases outside the gene matches: 8. CDR3 sequence: CASRVHGDSSYEQYF. In DNA, the CDR3 is TGTGCCAGCAGAGTCCATGGGGACAGCTCCTACGAGCAGTACTTC.

The CDR3 reads CSGGQGSGELFF. The CDR3 DNA is TGCAGCGGGGGACAGGGCTCCGGGGAGCTGTTTTTT. The chain couples TRBV29-1 to TRBJ2-2; TRBD1 agrees at 9 bases. The CDR3 loop spans 12 amino acids. Losses at the gene ends were 7 bases for V and 6 bases for J; bases not matched to a gene: 3. Germline loops: CDR1 SQVTM, CDR2 ANQGSEA.

In its sample, this clone was seen a few times. The chain employs TRBV6-4 and TRBJ2-1; D could derive from TRBD1 or TRBD2 (5 bases each). V lost 3 bases and J 1 base, leaving 7 bases between the germline ends. The CDR3 extends over 14 amino acids. CDR1 and CDR2 (germline): MRHNA, SNTAGT. The CDR3 DNA follows: TGTGCCAGCAGTGAGGGGGAATCCTACAATGAGCAGTTCTTC. Translation: CASSEGESYNEQFF.

V usage is TRBV10-3 and J usage is TRBJ2-5; D might be TRBD1 or TRBD2, each matching 7 bases. V was trimmed by 9 bases and J by 3 bases, leaving 14 bases between them. This CDR3 is built from 13 residues. The germline V gene has CDR1 ENHRY and CDR2 SYGVKD. Here the CDR3 reads CAIQGRVEETQYF. DNA for the CDR3: TGTGCCATACAGGGGAGGGTTGAAGAGACCCAGTACTTC.

This clone was found once. The rearrangement joins TRBV5-1 to TRBJ2-7; TRBD1 matches at 10 bases. This CDR3 comprises 14 residues. The V segment lost 0 bases and the J segment 4 bases; nucleotides outside the gene matches: 1. The germline V gene has CDR1 SGHRS and CDR2 YFSETQ. The CDR3 nucleotides read TGCGCCAGCAGCTTGGGACAGGGGGCTTACGAGCAGTACTTC. It translates to CASSLGQGAYEQYF.

In this sample, this clone turned up once. This sequence joins TRBV6-1 and TRBJ2-7; the D call may be TRBD1 or TRBD2 (5 bases each). The germline V gene encodes CDR1 MNHNS and CDR2 SASEGT. Trimming pared 6 bases from V and 2 bases from J, leaving 8 bases between. This CDR3 is built from 12 residues. Here the CDR3 DNA reads TGTGCCAGCAGCCAGGGACCCTACGAGCAGTACTTC. Encoded protein: CASSQGPYEQYF.